Shown below are 23 T cell receptor beta chains from a single sample sequenced in a study of shared clonotypes between healthy human individuals. Produced via immunoSEQ multiplex PCR; TCRdb's table is partial and in-frame only. The profile shows about 2.3 million clones, around 92% of them singletons. The sequenced sample consisted of naive CD4+ T cells from PBMCs. The subset: CD45RA+ positively selected. These receptors came from a man aged 18 to 30 in good health. Some clones in this sample may be carry-over from other donors' samples.

The rearrangement links TRBV10-3 to TRBJ1-4; D is possibly TRBD1 (6 bases). CDR1 and CDR2 (germline): ENHRY, SYGVKD. The CDR3 totals 13 residues. Between the trimmed V and J ends, which lost 8 bases and 8 bases, there was a span of 15 bases. The CDR3 DNA follows: TGTGCCATCGGGGGCAGAAGGGGGGAAAAACTGTTTTTT. This gives the protein CAIGGRRGEKLFF.

The chain recombines TRBV2 with TRBJ2-7, with 8 bases lining up with TRBD2. Looked up from germline, CDR1 is SNHLY and CDR2 is FYNNEI. This CDR3 has 12 amino acids. V shed 11 bases and J 0 bases; nucleotides not matched to a gene: 3. Here the CDR3 DNA reads TGTGCCTGTAGCGGGGTCTCCTACGAGCAGTACTTC. This codes for CACSGVSYEQYF.

The J gene is TRBJ2-1, the V gene TRBV11-2; D ambiguous. V was pared by 1 base and J by 6 bases, with 1 base between. Germline CDR1 reads SGHAT; CDR2 reads FQNNGV. CDR3 length: 11 amino acids. CDR3 nucleotide sequence: TGTGCCAGCAGCTTAGCCAATGAGCAGTTCTTC. Translated, it gives CASSLANEQFF.

The chain joins TRBV18 to TRBJ2-5; no clear D gene. Germline CDR1 reads KGHSH; CDR2 reads LQKENI. V lost 3 bases, J lost 5 bases, and 10 bases lay in between. This CDR3 spans 13 amino acids. DNA for the CDR3: TGTGCCAGCTCACCGGTCGGGTCGGAGACCCAGTACTTC. Translation gives CASSPVGSETQYF. The full variable domain, completed using reference TRBV18 and TRBJ2-5, is NAGVMQNPRHLVRRRGQEARLRCSPMKGHSHVYWYRQLPEEGLKFMVYLQKENIIDESGMPKERFSAEFPKEGPSILRIQQVVRGDSAAYFCASSPVGSETQYFGPGTRLLVL.

The chain uses TRBV27 and TRBJ1-1; D ambiguous. This CDR3 has 15 amino acids. From germline, CDR1 is MNHEY and CDR2 SMNVEV (reference sequence). V dropped 0 bases and J dropped 4 bases, with 12 bases sitting between them. Here the CDR3 DNA reads TGTGCCAGCAGTTTATCGGCCACCGGGCCCACTGAAGCTTTCTTT. Encoded protein: CASSLSATGPTEAFF.

Concerning this clone: The sample holds other DNA sequences that translate to the same CDR3. This rearrangement joins TRBV4-2 to TRBJ2-6, with unresolved D. CDR1 LGHNA and CDR2 YNFKEQ come from the germline V gene. The V end lost 0 bases, the J end lost 1 base, and 4 bases lay between the germline ends. This CDR3 is built from 15 residues. For the CDR3, the DNA is TGTGCCAGCAGCCAAGAGGGGTCTGGGGCCAACGTCCTGACTTTC. This encodes CASSQEGSGANVLTF.

This chain links TRBV19 with TRBJ1-2; 10 bases match TRBD1. This CDR3 is built from 12 residues. The V gene end was trimmed by 10 bases and the J gene end by 4 bases; junction bases not matched to a gene: 3. CDR1 is LNHDA and CDR2 is SQIVND in the germline V gene (reference sequence). CDR3 protein: CATRDRGYGYTF. In nucleotides, the CDR3 is TGTGCCACCCGGGACAGGGGCTATGGCTACACCTTC.

The CDR3 nucleotides are TGTGCCAGCAGCTTAGCCGGGAGGGGAGATACGCAGTATTTT. Translating it yields CASSLAGRGDTQYF. The J gene is TRBJ2-3, the V gene TRBV7-9; 8 bases are a match to TRBD2. Losses at the gene ends were 0 bases for V and 5 bases for J; bases not matched to a gene: 1. This CDR3 comprises 14 residues. The germline V gene encodes CDR1 SEHNR and CDR2 FQNEAQ (reference sequence).

As concerns this clone: The same CDR3 also results from other DNA sequences found in this sample. This chain connects TRBV28 to TRBJ1-5; 7 nucleotides agree with TRBD1. Trimming removed 5 bases from V and 4 bases from J; junction bases left unmatched: 5. The length of the CDR3 is 14 residues. Germline CDR1 MDHEN, CDR2 SYDVKM. This CDR3 reads CASSLDRVNQPQHF. CDR3 DNA: TGTGCCAGCAGTCTTGACAGGGTTAATCAGCCCCAGCATTTT. Full variable domain (remainder filled in from reference TRBV28 and TRBJ1-5): DVKVTQSSRYLVKRTGEKVFLECVQDMDHENMFWYRQDPGLGLRLIYFSYDVKMKEKGDIPEGYSVSREKKERFSLILESASTNQTSMYLCASSLDRVNQPQHFGDGTRLSIL.

This clone occurred once. This rearrangement joins TRBV29-1 to TRBJ2-7; D is perhaps TRBD1 (6 bases). The CDR3 length is 15 residues. Germline-derived CDR1 and CDR2 are SQVTM and ANQGSEA. V lost 4 bases to trimming and J lost 0 bases, with 16 bases between them. The CDR3 DNA reads TGCAGCGTTGGTACAGGGACGGCTAGCTCCTACGAGCAGTACTTC. Its translation: CSVGTGTASSYEQYF.

The genes are TRBV7-9 and TRBJ1-2, with TRBD1 matching over 8 bases. Losses at the gene ends were 5 bases for V and 4 bases for J; bases not matched to a gene: 12. The germline V gene has CDR1 SEHNR and CDR2 FQNEAQ (reference sequence). The CDR3 length is 16 residues. The chain's CDR3 is CASSPNRGGQLYGYTF. In DNA form, the CDR3 reads TGTGCCAGCAGCCCCAACAGGGGGGGACAACTCTATGGCTACACCTTC.

CDR3 bases: TGCAGCGTCCAAGGTGGGAGCAACACTGAAGCTTTCTTT. Amino acid sequence: CSVQGGSNTEAFF. The gene calls are TRBV29-1 and TRBJ1-1; D uncertain. V lost 6 bases and J 2 bases, leaving 13 bases between the germline ends. In germline, CDR1 is SQVTM, CDR2 ANQGSEA. The CDR3 totals 13 residues.

The rearrangement uses TRBV29-1 and TRBJ2-1; 10 nucleotides line up with TRBD2. This CDR3 contains 14 residues. Germline V gene lookup returns CDR1 SQVTM and CDR2 ANQGSEA. The V segment lost 5 bases and the J segment 6 bases; nucleotides outside the gene matches: 7. CDR3 DNA: TGCAGCGTTCTAGCGGGAGTTGGCAGCAATGAGCAGTTCTTC. Protein: CSVLAGVGSNEQFF.

The rearrangement uses TRBV5-1 and TRBJ2-4; 12 nucleotides align to TRBD2. Germline-derived CDR1 and CDR2 are SGHRS and YFSETQ. The trim removed 4 bases at V and 3 bases at J, leaving 14 bases unmatched. This CDR3 is built from 19 residues. In DNA form, the CDR3 reads TGCGCCAGCAGCACCGGGACTAGCGGGTTTATCGGTGGCAAAAACATTCAGTACTTC. Amino acid sequence: CASSTGTSGFIGGKNIQYF.

This chain uses TRBV18 with TRBJ2-1; TRBD1 might be the D (5 bases). Trimming removed 5 bases at V and 0 bases at J, with 11 bases between. Germline CDR1 KGHSH, CDR2 LQKENI. The CDR3 spans 15 residues. CDR3 amino acids: CASSSRVRSYNEQFF. Written as DNA, the CDR3 is TGTGCCAGCTCATCCAGGGTTCGCTCCTACAATGAGCAGTTCTTC.

This chain connects TRBV29-1 to TRBJ2-5; D is unclear. Trimming pared 4 bases from V and 4 bases from J, leaving 10 bases between. The CDR3 loop spans 12 amino acids. Looked up from germline, CDR1 is SQVTM and CDR2 is ANQGSEA. In nucleotides, the CDR3 is TGCAGCGTTGTGGGCCAGGCAGAGACCCAGTACTTC. Its translation: CSVVGQAETQYF.

This chain uses TRBV5-1 with TRBJ1-2, with D possibly being TRBD1 (6 bases). The V gene's germline CDR1 is SGHRS and CDR2 YFSETQ. With 2 bases removed from V and 3 bases from J, the gap between germline ends came to 20 bases. The CDR3 has 17 residues. CDR3: CASSLDVRGRGDYGYTF. CDR3 nucleotides: TGCGCCAGCAGCTTAGATGTCAGGGGCCGGGGGGACTATGGCTACACCTTC.

The gene calls are TRBV7-8 and TRBJ2-5; the D is unclear. The germline V and J ends were trimmed by 4 bases and 7 bases, with 7 bases remaining between them. The germline gives CDR1 SGHVS, CDR2 FQNEAQ. The CDR3 consists of 11 residues. CDR3 region: CASSSRGTQYF. CDR3 bases: TGTGCCAGCAGCTCCAGAGGGACCCAGTACTTC.

The chain couples TRBV4-2 to TRBJ2-1, with D perhaps TRBD2 (5 bases). The CDR3 spans 14 residues. Germline lookup yields CDR1 LGHNA and CDR2 YNFKEQ. V lost 1 base and J lost 8, with 12 bases in between. CDR3 amino acids: CASSQVKGVDEQFF. CDR3 DNA: TGTGCCAGCAGCCAAGTTAAGGGAGTCGATGAGCAGTTCTTC.

This chain connects TRBV15 to TRBJ2-6; D is possibly TRBD1 (5 bases). Germline V gene lookup returns CDR1 LNHNV and CDR2 YYDKDF (reference sequence). The CDR3 is made up of 16 amino acids. Deletions cut 7 bases from V and 0 bases from J, with 13 bases between. CDR3 sequence (DNA): TGTGCCACCAAAAGGGGCCGTTTCTCTGGGGCCAACGTCCTGACTTTC. Its translation: CATKRGRFSGANVLTF.

The chain recombines TRBV13 with TRBJ2-7, with 9 positions matching TRBD1. The V gene's germline CDR1 is PRHDT and CDR2 FYEKMQ (reference sequence). This CDR3 has 17 residues. V shed 1 base, J shed 2 bases, and the junction held 9 bases outside the gene matches. In DNA, the CDR3 is TGTGCCAGCAGCTTAGTAACCCCGGGACAGGGAGCCTACGAGCAGTACTTC. As protein: CASSLVTPGQGAYEQYF.

The sample holds one count of this clone. The rearrangement uses TRBV5-6 and TRBJ1-2; possibly TRBD1 for D (5 bases). The germline CDR1 and CDR2 sequences are SGHDT and YYEEEE. The CDR3 spans 17 residues. V was pared by 2 bases and J by 2 bases, with 19 bases between. The chain's CDR3 is CASSFSFVGGPNYGYTF. The CDR3 nucleotides are TGTGCCAGCAGCTTTAGTTTCGTTGGGGGACCCAACTATGGCTACACCTTC. The entire variable domain, with the rest obtained from reference TRBV5-6 and TRBJ1-2, is as follows: DAGVTQSPTHLIKTRGQQVTLRCSPKSGHDTVSWYQQALGQGPQFIFQYYEEEERQRGNFPDRFSGHQFPNYSSELNVNALLLGDSALYLCASSFSFVGGPNYGYTFGSGTRLTVV.

The chain is built from TRBV4-1 and TRBJ2-3; 8 nucleotides agree with TRBD2. Germline CDR1 is MGHRA and CDR2 is YSYEKL. The V segment lost 4 bases and the J segment 2 bases; nucleotides outside the gene matches: 11. This CDR3 has 17 residues. This chain's CDR3 is CASSPESREGLTDTQYF. The DNA of the CDR3 is TGCGCCAGCAGCCCGGAGTCCCGGGAGGGCCTCACAGATACGCAGTATTTT.